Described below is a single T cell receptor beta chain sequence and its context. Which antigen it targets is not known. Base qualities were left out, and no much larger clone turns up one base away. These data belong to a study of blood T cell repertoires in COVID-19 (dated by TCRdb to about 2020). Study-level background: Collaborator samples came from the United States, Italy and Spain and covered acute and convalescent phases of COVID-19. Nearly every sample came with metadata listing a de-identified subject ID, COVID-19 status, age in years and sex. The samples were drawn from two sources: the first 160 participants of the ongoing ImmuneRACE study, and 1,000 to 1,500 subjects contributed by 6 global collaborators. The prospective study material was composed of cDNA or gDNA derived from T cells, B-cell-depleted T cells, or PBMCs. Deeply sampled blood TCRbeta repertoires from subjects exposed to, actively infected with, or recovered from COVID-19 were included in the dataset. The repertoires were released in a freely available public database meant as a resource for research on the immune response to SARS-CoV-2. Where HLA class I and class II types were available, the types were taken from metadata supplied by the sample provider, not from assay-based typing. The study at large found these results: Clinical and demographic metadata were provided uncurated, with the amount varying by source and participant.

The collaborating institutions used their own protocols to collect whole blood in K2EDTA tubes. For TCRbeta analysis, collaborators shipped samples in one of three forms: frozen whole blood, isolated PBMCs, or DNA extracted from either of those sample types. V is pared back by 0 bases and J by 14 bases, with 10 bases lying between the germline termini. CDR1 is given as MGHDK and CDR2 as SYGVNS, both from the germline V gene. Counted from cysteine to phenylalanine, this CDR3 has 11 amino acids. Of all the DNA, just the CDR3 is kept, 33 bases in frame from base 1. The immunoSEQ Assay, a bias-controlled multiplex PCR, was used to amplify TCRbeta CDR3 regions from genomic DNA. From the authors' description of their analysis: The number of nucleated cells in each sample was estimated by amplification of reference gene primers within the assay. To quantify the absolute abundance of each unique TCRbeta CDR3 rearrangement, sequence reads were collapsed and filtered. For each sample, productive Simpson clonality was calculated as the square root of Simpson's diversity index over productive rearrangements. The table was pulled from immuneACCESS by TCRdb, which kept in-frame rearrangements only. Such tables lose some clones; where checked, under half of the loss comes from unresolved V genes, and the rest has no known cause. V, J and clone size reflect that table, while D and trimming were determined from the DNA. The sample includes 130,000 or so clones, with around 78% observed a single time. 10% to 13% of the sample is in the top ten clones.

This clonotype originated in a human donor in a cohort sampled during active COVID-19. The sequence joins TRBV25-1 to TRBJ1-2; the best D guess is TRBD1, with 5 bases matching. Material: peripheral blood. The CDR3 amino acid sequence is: CASSEYGAPTF. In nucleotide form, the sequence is TGTGCCAGCAGTGAATATGGGGCCCCGACCTTC.